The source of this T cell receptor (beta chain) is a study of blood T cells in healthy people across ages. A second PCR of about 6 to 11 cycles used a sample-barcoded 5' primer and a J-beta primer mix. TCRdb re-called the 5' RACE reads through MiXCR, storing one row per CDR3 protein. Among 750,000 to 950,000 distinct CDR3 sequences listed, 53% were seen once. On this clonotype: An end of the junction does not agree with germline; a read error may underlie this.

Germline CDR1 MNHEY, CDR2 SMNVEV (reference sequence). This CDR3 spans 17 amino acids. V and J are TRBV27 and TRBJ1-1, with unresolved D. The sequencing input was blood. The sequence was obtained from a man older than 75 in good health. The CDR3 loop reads CASSQARGRFVNTEALF. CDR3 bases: TGTGCCAGCAGTCAGGCTCGGGGTAGGTTTGTGAACACTGAAGCTCTCTTT.